This TCR beta chain comes out of a study of blood T cell repertoires in COVID-19. The CDR3 runs to 15 residues. J lost 4 bases, V lost 6 bases, and 11 bases had no gene match. Germline CDR1 SNHLY, CDR2 FYNNEI. Libraries were prepared by immunoSEQ multiplex PCR; TCRdb keeps only in-frame clonotypes and omits some of them. The sample includes 120,000 or so clones, under 85% of them seen just once. The chain is built from TRBV2 and TRBJ2-7; 8 bases line up with TRBD2. Sequences were obtained from peripheral blood. This sequence was found in a man aged 60 to 69 with acute or convalescent COVID-19. CDR3 sequence (DNA): TGTGCCAGCAGCGCCTCCGGGACTAGTTTATACGAGCAGTACTTC. This encodes CASSASGTSLYEQYF.